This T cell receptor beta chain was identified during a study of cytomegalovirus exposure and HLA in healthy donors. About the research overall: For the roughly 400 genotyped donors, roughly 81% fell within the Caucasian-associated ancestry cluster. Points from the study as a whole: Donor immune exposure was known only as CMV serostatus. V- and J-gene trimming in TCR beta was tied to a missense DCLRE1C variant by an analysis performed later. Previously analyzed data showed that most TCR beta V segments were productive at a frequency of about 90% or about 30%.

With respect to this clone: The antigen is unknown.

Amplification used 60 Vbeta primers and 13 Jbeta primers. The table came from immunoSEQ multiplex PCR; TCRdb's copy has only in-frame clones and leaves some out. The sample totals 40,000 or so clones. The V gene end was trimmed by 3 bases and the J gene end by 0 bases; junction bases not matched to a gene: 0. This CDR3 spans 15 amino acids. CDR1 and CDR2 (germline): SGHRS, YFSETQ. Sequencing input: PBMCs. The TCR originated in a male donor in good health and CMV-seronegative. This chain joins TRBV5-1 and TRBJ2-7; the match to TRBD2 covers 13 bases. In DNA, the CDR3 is TGCGCCAGCAGCTGGACTAGCGGGAGCTCCTACGAGCAGTACTTC. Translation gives CASSWTSGSSYEQYF.